The 9 T cell receptor beta chains below all came from one sample that was sequenced in a study of T-cell memory formation after mild COVID-19. TCRdb independently ran MiXCR on the 5' RACE reads; one entry per CDR3 protein. This sample yields approximately 290,000 distinct CDR3 sequences, of which 7.5% to 9.5% are seen a single time; less than 25% belongs to the top ten. Sequenced: PBMCs or a T cell subset sorted from them (not recorded which). The source is a young man who had mild COVID-19 (a few samples of this study predate the infection). Cell type and time point are not known.

This clonotype came up a few times. V is TRBV5-1 and J is TRBJ2-3; D is perhaps TRBD1 (6 bases). With 0 bases removed from V and 0 bases from J, the gap between germline ends came to 8 bases. The CDR3 loop spans 15 amino acids. The V gene's germline CDR1 is SGHRS and CDR2 YFSETQ. The CDR3 DNA follows: TGCGCCAGCAGCTTGGACAGGGCGAGCACAGATACGCAGTATTTT. Translated, it gives CASSLDRASTDTQYF.

A few counts support this clonotype. This chain joins TRBV7-3 and TRBJ2-3; D not certain. Per the germline V gene, CDR1 is SGHTA and CDR2 is FQGTGA. The CDR3 is made up of 15 amino acids. Deletions cut 2 bases from V and 3 bases from J, with 12 bases between. Here the CDR3 DNA reads TGTGCCAGCAGCTTATACGCTTCAAAGACAGATACGCAGTATTTT. Amino acids: CASSLYASKTDTQYF. The full variable domain, with the rest looked up from reference TRBV7-3 and TRBJ2-3, is GAGVSQTPSNKVTEKGKYVELRCDPISGHTALYWYRQSLGQGPEFLIYFQGTGAADDSGLPNDRFFAVRPEGSVSTLKIQRTERGDSAVYLCASSLYASKTDTQYFGPGTRLTVL.

This clonotype was detected a few times. This chain links TRBV19 with TRBJ1-2, with a tentative D call TRBD1 (6 bases). The CDR3 is 13 residues long. CDR1 LNHDA and CDR2 SQIVND come from the germline V gene (reference sequence). Deletions cut 8 bases from V and 4 bases from J, with 14 bases between. CDR3 protein: CASVYREFYGYTF. CDR3 bases: TGTGCCAGTGTCTACAGGGAATTCTATGGCTACACCTTC.

This clonotype came up many times. This chain joins TRBV5-6 and TRBJ2-6; D may correspond to TRBD1 or TRBD2 (6 bases each). In germline, CDR1 is SGHDT, CDR2 YYEEEE. Trimming pared 3 bases from V and 4 bases from J, leaving 8 bases between. The CDR3 extends over 14 amino acids. CDR3 sequence (DNA): TGTGCCAGCAGCTGGGGGGCCGGGGCCAACGTCCTGACTTTC. It codes for CASSWGAGANVLTF.

The chain links TRBV5-6 to TRBJ1-3; tentative D call: TRBD1 (5 bases). Germline CDR1 and CDR2: SGHDT and YYEEEE. The CDR3 is 13 residues long. The germline V and J ends were trimmed by 3 bases and 3 bases, with 7 bases remaining between them. CDR3: CASSWGHGNTIYF. The CDR3 DNA is TGTGCCAGCAGCTGGGGCCATGGAAACACCATATATTTT. Using reference TRBV5-6 and TRBJ1-3 for the parts outside the CDR3, the full variable domain is DAGVTQSPTHLIKTRGQQVTLRCSPKSGHDTVSWYQQALGQGPQFIFQYYEEEERQRGNFPDRFSGHQFPNYSSELNVNALLLGDSALYLCASSWGHGNTIYFGEGSWLTVV.

This clonotype has a handful of counts. The J gene is TRBJ2-1, the V gene TRBV7-9, with 10 bases matching TRBD1. This CDR3 comprises 16 residues. After removal of 5 bases from V and 6 bases from J, the junction contained 10 bases not matched to a gene. Germline CDR1 is SEHNR and CDR2 is FQNEAQ (reference sequence). The CDR3 nucleotides are TGTGCCAGCAGCCGATACCGGGACAGGGGAGGCAATGAGCAGTTCTTC. Translated, it gives CASSRYRDRGGNEQFF.

A few counts support this clonotype. This chain connects TRBV5-6 to TRBJ1-5; D is possibly TRBD1 (5 bases). The CDR3 runs 16 residues. Between the trimmed V and J ends, which lost 4 bases and 6 bases, there was a span of 20 bases. CDR1 SGHDT and CDR2 YYEEEE come from the germline V gene. The CDR3 reads CASSLGGDDPFQPQHF. The DNA for the CDR3 is TGTGCCAGCAGCCTGGGTGGGGACGACCCGTTTCAGCCCCAGCATTTT.

In its sample, this clonotype was seen a few times. V gene TRBV7-9 combines with J gene TRBJ2-7, with D uncertain. The CDR3 totals 14 residues. V lost 3 bases to trimming and J lost 3 bases, with 12 bases between them. The V gene's germline CDR1 is SEHNR and CDR2 FQNEAQ (reference sequence). The DNA for the CDR3 is TGTGCCAGCAGCTTTTTGACGGATTACTACGAGCAGTACTTC. Amino acid sequence: CASSFLTDYYEQYF.

This sequence joins TRBV7-8 and TRBJ2-5, with D uncertain. This CDR3 is 15 amino acids long. Germline V gives CDR1 SGHVS, CDR2 FQNEAQ. V gave up 1 base and J gave up 0 bases, with 9 bases separating them. The CDR3 nucleotides read TGTGCCAGCAGCTTAGGTCGGACGGACCAAGAGACCCAGTACTTC. It encodes CASSLGRTDQETQYF.